Listed below are T cell receptor beta chains from one sample, sequenced in a study of blood T cell repertoires in COVID-19. The assay was immunoSEQ multiplex PCR, and TCRdb's table has in-frame clones only and misses some. The repertoire holds over 130,000 clones, with around 84% as singletons. Sample: peripheral blood. The receptors come from a man younger than 45 with COVID-19, enrolled during active disease. The CDR3 runs from the conserved cysteine through the conserved F or W. Each record gives: clone size, D gene, J gene, V gene, CDR3 protein, CDR3 DNA. The D gene is left open where the match is weak. Clone size is not always given. Where it is, it says once, few, many or a class for expanded clones.

clone size: .
D gene: .
J gene: TRBJ2-3
V gene: TRBV28
CDR3 protein: CASSSSASTDTQYF
CDR3 DNA: TGTGCCAGCAGTTCTAGCGCTAGCACAGATACGCAGTATTTT

clone size: .
D gene: TRBD1
J gene: TRBJ1-2
V gene: TRBV28
CDR3 protein: CASKGQGHYGYTF
CDR3 DNA: TGTGCCAGCAAAGGACAGGGGCACTATGGCTACACCTTC

clone size: .
D gene: TRBD2
J gene: TRBJ2-3
V gene: TRBV30
CDR3 protein: CAWSQYGGRSTDTQYF
CDR3 DNA: TGTGCCTGGAGTCAGTATGGCGGGAGGTCGACAGATACGCAGTATTTT

clone size: .
D gene: .
J gene: TRBJ2-1
V gene: TRBV28
CDR3 protein: CASSREWNEQFF
CDR3 DNA: TGTGCCAGCTCCCGGGAGTGGAATGAGCAGTTCTTC

clone size: .
D gene: TRBD1
J gene: TRBJ2-7
V gene: TRBV18
CDR3 protein: CASSPPSSDLWDRGMDMHYEQYF
CDR3 DNA: TGTGCCAGCTCACCCCCGTCATCCGACCTATGGGACAGGGGGATGGATATGCACTACGAGCAGTACTTC

clone size: once
D gene: TRBD2
J gene: TRBJ2-7
V gene: TRBV3-1/TRBV3-2
CDR3 protein: CASSQDGRAKYEQYF
CDR3 DNA: TGTGCCAGCAGCCAAGACGGGAGGGCCAAGTACGAGCAGTACTTC

clone size: .
D gene: TRBD2
J gene: TRBJ2-1
V gene: TRBV19
CDR3 protein: CASRGTSGSSGEQFF
CDR3 DNA: TGTGCCAGTAGGGGGACTAGCGGGAGTTCGGGTGAGCAGTTCTTC

clone size: once
D gene: .
J gene: TRBJ2-1
V gene: TRBV10-3
CDR3 protein: CASMPEPSNEQFF
CDR3 DNA: TGTGCCAGCATGCCAGAACCATCGAATGAGCAGTTCTTC

clone size: .
D gene: .
J gene: TRBJ1-5
V gene: TRBV19
CDR3 protein: CASSIKKGDLNQPQHF
CDR3 DNA: TGTGCCAGTAGTATTAAGAAGGGGGATCTCAATCAGCCCCAGCATTTT

clone size: .
D gene: .
J gene: TRBJ2-7
V gene: TRBV11-2
CDR3 protein: CASSSGFGSQQYF
CDR3 DNA: TGTGCCAGCAGCTCGGGTTTCGGGAGCCAGCAGTACTTC

clone size: .
D gene: .
J gene: TRBJ2-2
V gene: TRBV10-1
CDR3 protein: CASSVGLPRTGELFF
CDR3 DNA: TGCGCCAGCAGTGTGGGGCTACCTAGGACCGGGGAGCTGTTTTTT

clone size: .
D gene: TRBD1
J gene: TRBJ1-5
V gene: TRBV19
CDR3 protein: CASSYGQGNQPQHF
CDR3 DNA: TGTGCCAGTTCCTACGGACAGGGCAATCAGCCCCAGCATTTT

clone size: .
D gene: TRBD2
J gene: TRBJ2-3
V gene: TRBV19
CDR3 protein: CASSRLAATADTQYF
CDR3 DNA: TGTGCCAGTAGCCGACTAGCGGCCACGGCAGATACGCAGTATTTT

clone size: .
D gene: TRBD1
J gene: TRBJ2-5
V gene: TRBV6-5
CDR3 protein: CASRVDRAQETQYF
CDR3 DNA: TGTGCCAGCAGGGTTGACAGGGCACAAGAGACCCAGTACTTC

clone size: .
D gene: .
J gene: TRBJ2-5
V gene: TRBV9
CDR3 protein: CASSVESGETQYF
CDR3 DNA: TGTGCCAGCAGCGTAGAGTCCGGAGAGACCCAGTACTTC

clone size: .
D gene: .
J gene: TRBJ2-2
V gene: TRBV4-1
CDR3 protein: CASSQERGELFF
CDR3 DNA: TGCGCCAGCAGCCAGGAGCGGGGGGAGCTGTTTTTT

clone size: .
D gene: .
J gene: TRBJ1-1
V gene: TRBV6-5
CDR3 protein: CASSLQLNTEAFF
CDR3 DNA: TGTGCCAGCAGCTTACAGCTGAACACTGAAGCTTTCTTT

clone size: .
D gene: TRBD1
J gene: TRBJ2-7
V gene: TRBV4-1
CDR3 protein: CASSQVLRDRYYEQYF
CDR3 DNA: TGCGCCAGCAGCCAAGTGTTACGGGACAGATACTACGAGCAGTACTTC

clone size: .
D gene: .
J gene: TRBJ1-2
V gene: TRBV24-1
CDR3 protein: CATTPGGGYGYTF
CDR3 DNA: TGTGCCACCACCCCTGGGGGAGGATACGGCTACACCTTC

clone size: .
D gene: TRBD1
J gene: TRBJ2-7
V gene: TRBV6-1
CDR3 protein: CASSEAGRGTGSYEQYF
CDR3 DNA: TGTGCCAGCAGTGAAGCCGGGAGAGGGACAGGGTCCTACGAGCAGTACTTC

clone size: .
D gene: .
J gene: TRBJ1-1
V gene: TRBV10-3
CDR3 protein: CAISESRQYETFF
CDR3 DNA: TGTGCCATCAGTGAGTCCCGACAGTACGAAACTTTCTTT

clone size: .
D gene: .
J gene: TRBJ1-2
V gene: TRBV27
CDR3 protein: CASRPHQDRPYGYTF
CDR3 DNA: TGTGCCAGCCGCCCCCACCAGGACAGACCCTATGGCTACACCTTC

clone size: few
D gene: .
J gene: TRBJ1-3
V gene: TRBV11-2
CDR3 protein: CASSYLRVGSGNTIYF
CDR3 DNA: TGTGCCAGCAGCTACCTGAGGGTCGGCAGTGGAAACACCATATATTTT

clone size: .
D gene: TRBD1
J gene: TRBJ2-7
V gene: TRBV18
CDR3 protein: CASSLAGTGVNEQYF
CDR3 DNA: TGTGCCAGCTCACTCGCCGGGACAGGGGTCAACGAGCAGTACTTC

clone size: .
D gene: TRBD1
J gene: TRBJ1-1
V gene: TRBV19
CDR3 protein: CASSIGTGGNTEAFF
CDR3 DNA: TGTGCCAGTAGTATTGGTACAGGGGGCAACACTGAAGCTTTCTTT

clone size: .
D gene: .
J gene: TRBJ1-1
V gene: TRBV11-2
CDR3 protein: CASSFGPPGLGTEAFF
CDR3 DNA: TGTGCCAGCAGCTTTGGCCCACCAGGGTTGGGCACTGAAGCTTTCTTT

clone size: .
D gene: .
J gene: TRBJ1-5
V gene: TRBV28
CDR3 protein: CASSSINQPQHF
CDR3 DNA: TGTGCCAGCAGTTCTATAAATCAGCCCCAGCATTTT

clone size: .
D gene: TRBD1
J gene: TRBJ1-2
V gene: TRBV4-1
CDR3 protein: CASSQGTGIYGYTF
CDR3 DNA: TGCGCCAGCAGCCAAGGGACAGGGATCTATGGCTACACCTTC

clone size: .
D gene: .
J gene: TRBJ2-7
V gene: TRBV7-2
CDR3 protein: CASSFPDSLSHEQYF
CDR3 DNA: TGTGCCAGCAGCTTTCCGGACAGTTTAAGCCACGAGCAGTACTTC

clone size: few
D gene: TRBD1
J gene: TRBJ2-7
V gene: TRBV15
CDR3 protein: CATSGQGAVEQYF
CDR3 DNA: TGTGCCACCAGCGGACAGGGGGCAGTCGAGCAGTACTTC

clone size: once
D gene: .
J gene: TRBJ2-7
V gene: TRBV10-3
CDR3 protein: CAISGGSGSSYEQYF
CDR3 DNA: TGTGCCATCAGTGGTGGTAGCGGTAGCTCCTACGAGCAGTACTTC

clone size: .
D gene: TRBD2
J gene: TRBJ2-4
V gene: TRBV25-1
CDR3 protein: CASSQPGRGGSNIQYF
CDR3 DNA: TGTGCCAGCAGTCAACCGGGACGGGGGGGATCAAACATTCAGTACTTC

clone size: .
D gene: .
J gene: TRBJ1-1
V gene: TRBV24-1
CDR3 protein: CATSGGNTEAFF
CDR3 DNA: TGTGCCACCAGTGGAGGGAACACTGAAGCTTTCTTT

clone size: few
D gene: .
J gene: TRBJ1-1
V gene: TRBV28
CDR3 protein: CASSLYQGTNTEAFF
CDR3 DNA: TGTGCCAGCAGTTTATACCAGGGGACGAACACTGAAGCTTTCTTT

clone size: .
D gene: TRBD2
J gene: TRBJ2-5
V gene: TRBV19
CDR3 protein: CASSTGGETQYF
CDR3 DNA: TGTGCCAGTAGTACGGGGGGAGAGACCCAGTACTTC

clone size: .
D gene: TRBD2
J gene: TRBJ2-4
V gene: TRBV3-1/TRBV3-2
CDR3 protein: CASSPTGLAEKNIQYF
CDR3 DNA: TGTGCCAGCAGCCCCACGGGACTAGCGGAAAAAAACATTCAGTACTTC

clone size: .
D gene: TRBD1
J gene: TRBJ1-6
V gene: TRBV4-1
CDR3 protein: CASSQADREDSPLHF
CDR3 DNA: TGCGCCAGCAGCCAAGCGGACAGGGAGGATTCACCCCTCCACTTT

clone size: .
D gene: TRBD2
J gene: TRBJ2-1
V gene: TRBV19
CDR3 protein: CASSIAHTSGSPYNEQFF
CDR3 DNA: TGTGCCAGTAGTATAGCCCATACTAGCGGGAGTCCCTACAATGAGCAGTTCTTC

clone size: .
D gene: .
J gene: TRBJ2-2
V gene: TRBV4-2
CDR3 protein: CASSQDWGGAGELFF
CDR3 DNA: TGTGCCAGCAGCCAAGATTGGGGGGGCGCCGGGGAGCTGTTTTTT

clone size: .
D gene: TRBD1
J gene: TRBJ1-5
V gene: TRBV19
CDR3 protein: CASSWDRDGGPQHF
CDR3 DNA: TGTGCCAGTAGTTGGGACAGGGATGGCGGGCCCCAGCATTTT

clone size: .
D gene: .
J gene: TRBJ2-6
V gene: TRBV11-3
CDR3 protein: CASSLEQSRSGANVLTF
CDR3 DNA: TGTGCCAGCAGCTTAGAACAGTCTCGCTCTGGGGCCAACGTCCTGACTTTC

clone size: .
D gene: .
J gene: TRBJ1-2
V gene: TRBV5-1
CDR3 protein: CASSLERNYGYTF
CDR3 DNA: TGCGCCAGCAGCTTGGAACGGAACTATGGCTACACCTTC

clone size: .
D gene: TRBD1
J gene: TRBJ1-3
V gene: TRBV27
CDR3 protein: CASSSLQGSSGNTIYF
CDR3 DNA: TGTGCCAGCAGTTCCTTACAGGGGAGCTCTGGAAACACCATATATTTT

clone size: .
D gene: .
J gene: TRBJ1-4
V gene: TRBV16
CDR3 protein: CASSHRLDSEKLFF
CDR3 DNA: TGTGCCAGCAGCCATCGCCTCGACAGTGAAAAACTGTTTTTT

clone size: once
D gene: .
J gene: TRBJ2-7
V gene: TRBV10-2
CDR3 protein: CASSESGLSYEQYF
CDR3 DNA: TGCGCCAGCAGTGAGTCGGGACTCTCCTACGAGCAGTACTTC

clone size: .
D gene: .
J gene: TRBJ1-2
V gene: TRBV30
CDR3 protein: CAWGRDYGYTF
CDR3 DNA: TGTGCCTGGGGCAGGGACTATGGCTACACCTTC